Listed here are 8 T cell receptor beta chains from one sample, sequenced in a study of response to subunit inactivated influenza vaccine. Using its own MiXCR run on the RT-PCR reads, TCRdb lists one record per CDR3 protein. The sample lists roughly 630,000 distinct CDR3 sequences; approximately 15% were seen once. The sample consisted of PBMCs from blood, taken roughly 15 days before vaccination. The receptors here all came from a man aged 45 to 65 who received an inactivated influenza vaccine.

The chain employs TRBV20-1 and TRBJ2-1; D may match TRBD1 or TRBD2 (5 bases each). CDR1 is DFQATT and CDR2 is SNEGSKA in the germline V gene (reference sequence). The length of the CDR3 is 16 residues. Trimming took 3 bases from V and 6 from J, leaving 21 bases between them. The DNA of the CDR3 is TGCAGTGCTAGGGAGGACCGTAGGGGATCCGGCAATGAGCAGTTCTTC. Its translation is CSAREDRRGSGNEQFF.

This clonotype came up a few times. The rearrangement uses TRBV5-1 and TRBJ1-6; no clear D. Germline V CDR1 and CDR2: SGHRS, YFSETQ. The CDR3 runs to 15 residues. The V end was cut by 0 bases, the J end by 13 bases, with 17 bases between. CDR3 sequence reads: CASSLVGALIYPLHF. CDR3 in DNA: TGCGCCAGCAGCTTGGTCGGTGCATTGATTTATCCCCTCCACTTT.

This clonotype was found a few times. The chain combines TRBV10-3 with TRBJ2-4; 9 bases match TRBD2. The V gene's germline CDR1 is ENHRY and CDR2 SYGVKD. The CDR3 is made up of 15 amino acids. The junction had 3 bases not matched to a gene; V was cut back by 5 bases and J by 1 base. The CDR3, as DNA: TGTGCCATCAGTTTAGCGGGAGAGGCCAAAAACATTCAGTACTTC. It codes for CAISLAGEAKNIQYF.

This clonotype was observed a handful of times. This chain links TRBV29-1 with TRBJ1-2; possibly TRBD1 for D (6 bases). The CDR3 covers 11 residues. The germline V gene encodes CDR1 SQVTM and CDR2 ANQGSEA. V shed 4 bases and J shed 8 bases, with 11 bases lying between them. CDR3 loop: CSVAGVEGYTF. CDR3 bases: TGCAGCGTTGCAGGGGTGGAGGGCTACACCTTC.

J is TRBJ1-5 and V is TRBV6-7; 9 positions agree with TRBD1. TRBV6-7 carries the ORF label, with uncertain function. V gave up 0 bases and J gave up 8 bases; unmatched junction bases: 11. The CDR3 consists of 17 residues. The chain's CDR3 is CASSYSDFRDRVEPQHF. In DNA form, the CDR3 reads TGTGCCAGCAGTTACTCGGACTTCCGGGACAGGGTTGAGCCCCAGCATTTT.

This clonotype occurred a few times. The rearrangement uses TRBV2 and TRBJ2-2; D perhaps matches TRBD1 (6 bases). Deletions cut 6 bases from V and 4 bases from J, with 12 bases between. Germline-derived CDR1 and CDR2 are SNHLY and FYNNEI. The CDR3 consists of 14 residues. In DNA, the CDR3 is TGTGCCAGCAGCGAGGGACAAATCACCGGGGAGCTGTTTTTT. Protein product: CASSEGQITGELFF.

V is TRBV9 and J is TRBJ2-7; 8 bases fit TRBD2. With 2 bases clipped from V and 2 bases from J, the junction kept 9 bases outside the gene matches. Germline CDR1 is SGDLS and CDR2 is YYNGEE. The CDR3 is 16 amino acids. The CDR3 DNA is TGTGCCAGCAGCGTGGGCCCGATTAGCGGGACCTACGAGCAGTACTTC. Protein product: CASSVGPISGTYEQYF.

CDR3 in DNA: TGCGCCAGCAGCCCTCTAGCGGACTCCTACGAGCAGTACTTC. Encoded protein: CASSPLADSYEQYF. The J gene is TRBJ2-7, the V gene TRBV5-1, with 7 bases matching TRBD2. CDR1 and CDR2 from the germline V gene are SGHRS and YFSETQ. J was trimmed by 0 bases and V by 4 bases; bases with no gene match: 4. This CDR3 spans 14 amino acids.